These 11 T cell receptor beta chains share one sample of origin, sequenced in a study of post-analysis software for immune sequencing data. Researchers reported that TCR beta cDNA libraries carried unique molecular identifiers. TCRdb ran MiXCR on the PCR reads and lists one entry per CDR3 protein. The sample includes hundreds of thousands of distinct CDR3 sequences, approximately 30% of them seen just once. General study results and limits: Compared with controls, patients had more of roughly five TRBV segments, including TRBV5-6, TRBV5-1 and TRBV20-1.

No antigens are known for them. Specimen: blood. The receptors stem from a girl aged 10 to 17 with multiple sclerosis.

This clonotype has more than one count but fewer than ten. The gene calls are TRBV6-1 and TRBJ2-4; D might be TRBD1 (5 bases). Trimming removed 10 bases from V and 0 bases from J, with 13 bases in between. CDR3 length: 14 residues. Germline V gene sequence: CDR1 MNHNS, CDR2 SASEGT. The CDR3 sequence: CATKGVLAKNIQYF. CDR3 bases: TGTGCCACTAAAGGGGTATTAGCCAAAAACATTCAGTACTTC.

Comment on this clonotype: A much larger clone lies a single base off, so this may be a read error. V gene TRBV4-3 combines with J gene TRBJ2-1; 9 nucleotides line up with TRBD2. From germline, CDR1 is LGHNA and CDR2 YSLEER. The CDR3 has 16 residues. V lost 1 base to trimming and J lost 8 bases; unmatched junction nucleotides: 9. The CDR3 coding sequence is TGCGCCAGCAGCCAAGGTCGGGCTAGCGGGAAGGATGAGCAGTTCTTC. Translating it yields CASSQGRASGKDEQFF.

This clonotype was counted between two and nine times. The chain is built from TRBV6-5 and TRBJ2-1; D might be TRBD2 (6 bases). Germline CDR1 reads MNHEY; CDR2 reads SVGAGI. V was shortened by 2 bases and J by 5 bases, with 13 bases between the two germline ends. There are 15 residues in the CDR3. CDR3 residues: CASSYRGYGDNEQFF. The CDR3 region has the DNA TGTGCCAGCAGTTACCGGGGGTATGGGGACAATGAGCAGTTCTTC.

The chain couples TRBV7-9 to TRBJ2-5, with D possibly TRBD1 on 6 matching bases. Trimming stripped 6 bases from V and 4 bases from J, with 12 bases between. The germline gives CDR1 SEHNR, CDR2 FQNEAQ (reference sequence). This CDR3 contains 13 residues. The CDR3 DNA reads as TGTGCCAGCAGTAACAGGGTTCGAGAGACCCAGTACTTC. This gives the protein CASSNRVRETQYF.

V usage is TRBV13 and J usage is TRBJ2-5, with 8 bases lining up with TRBD2. V lost 4 bases, J lost 4 bases, and 5 bases stayed unmatched. The germline CDR1 and CDR2 sequences are PRHDT and FYEKMQ (reference sequence). The CDR3 is made up of 14 amino acids. CDR3 sequence (DNA): TGTGCCAGCAGCTCAGGACTAGCCACAGAGACCCAGTACTTC. Its translation is CASSSGLATETQYF.

This clonotype was detected a few times. This chain connects TRBV12-3 or TRBV12-4 to TRBJ1-1; maybe TRBD1 (5 bases). The ends were cut back, 1 base at V and 4 bases at J, with 10 bases in the middle. There are 14 residues in the CDR3. The DNA for the CDR3 is TGTGCCAGCAGTTTAGGGTTAGGGGTCACTGAAGCTTTCTTT. This encodes CASSLGLGVTEAFF.

The genes are TRBV7-2 and TRBJ2-4; D might be TRBD2 (5 bases). With the DNA end fitting TRBJ2-7 better, the J assignment may be wrong. Germline-derived CDR1 and CDR2 are SGHTA and FQGNSA. CDR3 length equals 17 residues. In nucleotides, the CDR3 is TGTGCCAGCAGCTCAGCTCTACGCCGGGATCCCCACTACGAGCAGTACTTC. It translates to CASSSALRRDPHYEQYF.

This clonotype came up a few times. V gene TRBV20-1 combines with J gene TRBJ2-5; 10 positions agree with TRBD2. The last part of the DNA fits TRBJ2-7 better; the J call may be wrong. The CDR3 is made up of 17 amino acids. Germline assignment: CDR1 DFQATT and CDR2 SNEGSKA (reference sequence). CDR3: CSARSLAGAGGGYEQYF. CDR3 nucleotide sequence: TGCAGTGCGAGAAGCCTAGCGGGAGCCGGGGGAGGGTACGAGCAGTACTTC.

This clonotype was recorded a few times. The J gene is TRBJ2-1, the V gene TRBV9, with D perhaps matching TRBD1 or TRBD2 (5 bases each). The ends were cut back, 0 bases at V and 9 bases at J, with 19 bases in the middle. Germline-derived CDR1 and CDR2 are SGDLS and YYNGEE. This CDR3 comprises 16 residues. The DNA of the CDR3 is TGTGCCAGCAGCGTAGGTACACGGGGCCGCGGATCTGAGCAGTTCTTC. Protein sequence: CASSVGTRGRGSEQFF.

CDR3 in amino acids: CASTGTVSYTF. The CDR3 bases are TGTGCCAGCACCGGGACGGTCAGCTACACCTTC. The V and J genes are TRBV7-9 and TRBJ1-2; D might be TRBD1 (5 bases). The CDR3 has 11 residues. V dropped 7 bases and J dropped 9 bases, with 12 bases sitting between them. Germline V lookup: CDR1 SEHNR, CDR2 FQNEAQ (reference sequence).

This clonotype was seen more than once but under ten times. This chain connects TRBV12-5 to TRBJ2-5, with D uncertain. With 1 base removed from V and 2 bases from J, the gap between germline ends came to 8 bases. CDR1 is LGHNT and CDR2 is FRNRAP in the germline V gene. The CDR3 runs 14 residues. The CDR3 here is CASGLGATQETQYF. The CDR3 DNA follows: TGTGCTAGTGGTTTGGGGGCTACACAAGAGACCCAGTACTTC.